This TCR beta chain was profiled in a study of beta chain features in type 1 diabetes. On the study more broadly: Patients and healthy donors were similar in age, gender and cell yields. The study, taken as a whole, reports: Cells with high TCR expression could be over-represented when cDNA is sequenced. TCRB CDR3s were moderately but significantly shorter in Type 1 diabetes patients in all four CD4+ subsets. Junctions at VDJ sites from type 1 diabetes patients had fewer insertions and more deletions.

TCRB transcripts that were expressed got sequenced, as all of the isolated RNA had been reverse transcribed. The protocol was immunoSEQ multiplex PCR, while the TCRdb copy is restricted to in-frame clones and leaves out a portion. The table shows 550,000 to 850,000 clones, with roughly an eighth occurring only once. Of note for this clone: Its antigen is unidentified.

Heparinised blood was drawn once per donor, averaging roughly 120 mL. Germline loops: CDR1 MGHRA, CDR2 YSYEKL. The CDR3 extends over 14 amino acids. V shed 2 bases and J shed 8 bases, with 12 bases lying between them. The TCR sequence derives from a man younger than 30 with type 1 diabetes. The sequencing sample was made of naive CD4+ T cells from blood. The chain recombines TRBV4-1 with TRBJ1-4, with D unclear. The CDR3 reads CASSQTLAYEKLFF. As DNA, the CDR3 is TGCGCCAGCAGCCAAACTCTTGCATACGAAAAACTGTTTTTT.